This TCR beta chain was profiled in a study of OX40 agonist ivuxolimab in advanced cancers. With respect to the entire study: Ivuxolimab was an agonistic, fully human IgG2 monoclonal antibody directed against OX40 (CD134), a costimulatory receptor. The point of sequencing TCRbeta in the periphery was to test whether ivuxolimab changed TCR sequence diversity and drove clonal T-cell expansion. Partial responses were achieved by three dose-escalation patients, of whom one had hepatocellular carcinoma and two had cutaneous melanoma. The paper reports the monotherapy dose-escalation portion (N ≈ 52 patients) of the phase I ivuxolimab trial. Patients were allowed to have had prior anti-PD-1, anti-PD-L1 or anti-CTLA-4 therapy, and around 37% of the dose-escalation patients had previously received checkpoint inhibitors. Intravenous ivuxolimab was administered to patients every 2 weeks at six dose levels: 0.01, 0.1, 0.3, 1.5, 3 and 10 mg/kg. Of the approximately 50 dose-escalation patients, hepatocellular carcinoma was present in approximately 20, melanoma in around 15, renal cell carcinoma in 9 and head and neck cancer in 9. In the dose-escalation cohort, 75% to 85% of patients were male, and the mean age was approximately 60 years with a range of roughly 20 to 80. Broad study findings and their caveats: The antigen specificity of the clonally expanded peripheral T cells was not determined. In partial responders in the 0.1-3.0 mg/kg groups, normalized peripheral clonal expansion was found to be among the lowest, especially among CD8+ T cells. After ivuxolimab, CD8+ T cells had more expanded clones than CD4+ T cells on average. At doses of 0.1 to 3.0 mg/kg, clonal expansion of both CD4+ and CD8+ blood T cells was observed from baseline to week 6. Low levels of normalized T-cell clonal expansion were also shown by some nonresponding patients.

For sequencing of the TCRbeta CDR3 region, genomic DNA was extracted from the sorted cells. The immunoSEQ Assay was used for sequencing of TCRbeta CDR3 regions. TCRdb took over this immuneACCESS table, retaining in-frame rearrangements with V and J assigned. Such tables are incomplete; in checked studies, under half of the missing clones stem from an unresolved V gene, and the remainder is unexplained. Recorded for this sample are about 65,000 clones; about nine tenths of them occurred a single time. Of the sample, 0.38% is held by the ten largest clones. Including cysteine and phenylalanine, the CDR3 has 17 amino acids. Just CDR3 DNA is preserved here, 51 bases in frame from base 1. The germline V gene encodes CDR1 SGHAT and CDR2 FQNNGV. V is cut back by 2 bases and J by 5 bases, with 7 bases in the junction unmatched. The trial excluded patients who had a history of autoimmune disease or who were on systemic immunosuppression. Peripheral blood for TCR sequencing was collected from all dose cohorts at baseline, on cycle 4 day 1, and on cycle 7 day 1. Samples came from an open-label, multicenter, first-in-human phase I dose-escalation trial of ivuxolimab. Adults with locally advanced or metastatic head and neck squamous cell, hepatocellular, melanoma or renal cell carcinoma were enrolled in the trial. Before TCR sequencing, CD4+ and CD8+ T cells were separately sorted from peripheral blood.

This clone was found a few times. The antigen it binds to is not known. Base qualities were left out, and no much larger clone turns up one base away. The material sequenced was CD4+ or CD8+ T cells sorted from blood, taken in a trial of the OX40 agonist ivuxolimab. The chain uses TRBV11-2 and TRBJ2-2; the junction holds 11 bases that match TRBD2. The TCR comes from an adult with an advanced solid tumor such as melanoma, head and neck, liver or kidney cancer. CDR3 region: CASSLKLAGGRTGELFF. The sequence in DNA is TGTGCCAGCAGCTTAAAGCTAGCGGGGGGTAGGACCGGGGAGCTGTTTTTT.